A single sample is the source of the 31 T cell receptor beta chains below, sequenced in a study of cytomegalovirus exposure and HLA in healthy donors. Libraries were prepared by immunoSEQ multiplex PCR; TCRdb keeps only in-frame clonotypes and omits some of them. Among more than 45,000 clones, roughly nine tenths were seen once, and the ten largest hold more than 14%. Source material: PBMCs. Every receptor here comes from a woman aged 18-29 years in good health and CMV-seronegative.

This clone was seen more than once but under ten times. This chain uses TRBV6-5 with TRBJ2-5; 8 bases fit TRBD1. In germline, CDR1 is MNHEY, CDR2 SVGAGI. V lost 0 bases to trimming and J lost 5 bases; unmatched junction nucleotides: 8. The CDR3 is 16 residues long. The CDR3 coding sequence is TGTGCCAGCAGTTACTCAGGACAGGGATACGGGGAGACCCAGTACTTC. It specifies CASSYSGQGYGETQYF.

The CDR3 sequence is CASSLYRGAFNQPQHF. CDR3 coding DNA: TGTGCCAGCAGTTTATATAGGGGTGCTTTCAATCAGCCCCAGCATTTT. The chain combines TRBV28 with TRBJ1-5; the D gene is possibly TRBD1 (5 bases). The germline CDR1 and CDR2 sequences are MDHEN and SYDVKM. There are 16 residues in the CDR3. Trimming removed 1 base at V and 3 bases at J, with 13 bases between.

In DNA form, the CDR3 reads TGTGCCAGCAGCCCGGGACAGGGGATCTATGGCTACACCTTC. It specifies CASSPGQGIYGYTF. This rearrangement joins TRBV7-9 to TRBJ1-2; TRBD1 matches 10 bases. V shed 5 bases, J shed 4 bases, and the junction held 4 bases outside the gene matches. The CDR3 is 14 amino acids. CDR1 and CDR2 (germline): SEHNR, FQNEAQ (reference sequence).

This chain joins TRBV28 and TRBJ2-7; 8 bases agree with TRBD1. Trimming at V came to 6 bases and at J to 4 bases, leaving 8 bases not matched to a gene. The CDR3 consists of 14 residues. The V gene's germline CDR1 is MDHEN and CDR2 SYDVKM. The CDR3 DNA reads TGTGCCAGCAGCCCCCGGACAGGGACGTACGAGCAGTACTTC. Protein: CASSPRTGTYEQYF.

This clone was detected only once. The rearrangement uses TRBV29-1 and TRBJ1-2; a weak D match, TRBD1 (5 bases). CDR3 size: 12 residues. The V gene's germline CDR1 is SQVTM and CDR2 ANQGSEA. CDR3 in DNA: TGCGGCAGCGTGGCAGGGAACTATGGCTACACCTTC. The encoded protein is CGSVAGNYGYTF.

The sample holds a few counts of this clone. The CDR3 DNA sequence: TGTGCCATCAGTGAGTCGCGGTCAGGGCTATCTTTTTTT. Translated: CAISESRSGLSFF. V and J are TRBV10-3 and TRBJ1-4; possibly TRBD1 for D (5 bases). Between the trimmed V and J ends, which lost 0 bases and 17 bases, there was a span of 16 bases. CDR3 length equals 13 residues. Germline CDR1 is ENHRY and CDR2 is SYGVKD.

V gene TRBV7-6 combines with J gene TRBJ1-6, with 9 nucleotides matching TRBD1. The J segment lost 11 bases and the V segment lost 5 bases, leaving 4 bases of the junction unmatched. CDR1 SGHVS and CDR2 FNYEAQ come from the germline V gene. This CDR3 contains 13 residues. The CDR3 region has the DNA TGTGCCAGCAGCCCCGGGACAGGGACACCCCTCCACTTT. Amino acids: CASSPGTGTPLHF.

The rearrangement uses TRBV6-6 and TRBJ1-1; no firm D call. The V and J ends lost 2 bases and 2 bases respectively, with 15 bases between them. Germline CDR1 reads MNHNY; CDR2 reads SVGAGI (reference sequence). This CDR3 is built from 16 residues. This chain's CDR3 is CASSYPDRTVNTEAFF. CDR3 DNA sequence: TGTGCCAGCAGTTACCCAGATCGGACTGTAAACACTGAAGCTTTCTTT.

The chain combines TRBV5-4 with TRBJ2-5; 11 bases line up with TRBD1. The V gene's germline CDR1 is SGHNT and CDR2 YYREEE (reference sequence). The CDR3 loop spans 16 amino acids. V lost 5 bases and J lost 4; bases outside the gene matches: 10. The CDR3 DNA follows: TGTGCCAGCAGAACTGGGACAGGGGGGAACGGAGAGACCCAGTACTTC. Amino acid sequence: CASRTGTGGNGETQYF.

V usage is TRBV5-8 and J usage is TRBJ2-2, with 9 bases fitting TRBD2. V shed 1 base, J shed 5 bases, and the junction held 3 bases outside the gene matches. CDR1 and CDR2 from the germline V gene are SGHTS and YDEGEE. This CDR3 contains 15 residues. The DNA for the CDR3 is TGTGCCAGCAGCTTGTCTACTAGCGGGACCGGGGAGCTGTTTTTT. This gives the protein CASSLSTSGTGELFF.

The rearrangement uses TRBV14 and TRBJ2-7, with D unclear. The CDR3 loop spans 12 amino acids. Germline CDR1 SGHDN, CDR2 FVKESK. Deletions cut 3 bases from V and 3 bases from J, with 6 bases between. CDR3 protein: CASSQGVYEQYF. Written as DNA, the CDR3 is TGTGCCAGCAGCCAGGGCGTCTACGAGCAGTACTTC.

V and J are TRBV6-1 and TRBJ2-7, with TRBD1 as a possible D gene (6 bases). The CDR3 sequence is 12 residues long. Trimming pared 8 bases from V and 3 bases from J, leaving 11 bases between. From germline, CDR1 is MNHNS and CDR2 SASEGT. CDR3 in amino acids: CASGQPLYEQYF. The CDR3 nucleotides read TGTGCCAGCGGACAGCCCCTCTACGAGCAGTACTTC.

The chain is built from TRBV7-9 and TRBJ2-1; D uncertain. The germline gives CDR1 SEHNR, CDR2 FQNEAQ (reference sequence). The CDR3 spans 12 residues. V lost 5 bases, J lost 5 bases, and 7 bases lay in between. For the CDR3, the DNA is TGTGCCAGCAGCCAGAATGACAATGAGCAGTTCTTC. This encodes CASSQNDNEQFF.

Only a few counts were recorded for this clone. This chain joins TRBV27 and TRBJ1-1; 7 bases fit TRBD1. Germline loops: CDR1 MNHEY, CDR2 SMNVEV (reference sequence). This CDR3 comprises 15 residues. V trimming: 6 bases; J trimming: 1 base; junction bases outside the gene matches: 8. The CDR3 region has the DNA TGTGCCAGCAGGAAAAGACAGGGTACGAACACTGAAGCTTTCTTT. Its protein product is CASRKRQGTNTEAFF.

The chain uses TRBV19 and TRBJ2-7; D unresolved. The germline V gene has CDR1 LNHDA and CDR2 SQIVND (reference sequence). This CDR3 has 13 residues. V lost 5 bases to trimming and J lost 2 bases, with 10 bases between them. The CDR3 nucleotides read TGTGCCAGTAGTCCCCCGGGTACCTACGAGCAGTACTTC. As protein: CASSPPGTYEQYF.

The rearrangement joins TRBV28 to TRBJ1-1, with D uncertain. The length of the CDR3 is 13 residues. The V and J ends lost 2 bases and 1 base respectively, with 5 bases between them. Germline V gene data show CDR1 as MDHEN and CDR2 as SYDVKM. The CDR3 reads CASSLGRNTEAFF. In DNA form, the CDR3 reads TGTGCCAGCAGTTTAGGTAGGAACACTGAAGCTTTCTTT.

This chain joins TRBV30 and TRBJ1-1, with TRBD1 identical over 7 bases. The CDR3 runs to 10 residues. Germline V gives CDR1 GTSNPN, CDR2 SVGIG (reference sequence). Germline trimming cut 8 bases from V and 8 bases from J; bases unmatched to any gene: 5. The CDR3 region has the DNA TGTGCCCCCCCAGGGGGAGAAGCTTTCTTT. Its translation: CAPPGGEAFF. The full variable domain, rest sourced from reference TRBV30 and TRBJ1-1, is SQTIHQWPATLVQPVGSPLSLECTVEGTSNPNLYWYRQAAGRGLQLLFYSVGIGQISSEVPQNLSASRPQDRQFILSSKKLLLSDSGFYLCAPPGGEAFFGQGTRLTVV.

V gene TRBV7-3 combines with J gene TRBJ2-1; 7 bases are a match to TRBD2. The CDR3 is 15 residues long. The V and J ends lost 1 base and 7 bases, in that order; junction bases with no gene match: 7. CDR1 is SGHTA, CDR2 FQGTGA, per germline. CDR3 residues: CASSLMAGAGNEQFF. As DNA, the CDR3 is TGTGCCAGCAGCTTAATGGCGGGAGCCGGAAATGAGCAGTTCTTC.

The chain uses TRBV27 and TRBJ2-7, with D possibly being TRBD1 (6 bases). Trimming removed 4 bases at V and 2 bases at J, with 12 bases between. The CDR3 runs to 14 residues. CDR1 is MNHEY, CDR2 SMNVEV, per germline (reference sequence). CDR3 sequence (DNA): TGTGCCAGCAGTTGGGTAAAGGGGGCCTACGAGCAGTACTTC. Its protein is CASSWVKGAYEQYF.

The chain has TRBV10-3 and TRBJ2-3; 8 bases are shared with TRBD2. The V gene end was trimmed by 6 bases and the J gene end by 0 bases; junction bases not matched to a gene: 5. Germline values: CDR1 ENHRY, CDR2 SYGVKD. The CDR3 has 15 residues. CDR3 sequence: CAISQRGPSTDTQYF. The CDR3 DNA follows: TGTGCCATCAGCCAGCGGGGGCCGAGCACAGATACGCAGTATTTT.

This chain links TRBV15 with TRBJ1-4; no reliable D call. Germline CDR1 LNHNV, CDR2 YYDKDF (reference sequence). CDR3 size: 16 residues. V was trimmed by 0 bases and J by 7 bases, leaving 15 bases between them. The CDR3 loop is CATSRDGRGSSEKLFF. In DNA form, the CDR3 reads TGTGCCACCAGCAGAGATGGGAGAGGGTCGAGTGAAAAACTGTTTTTT.

The chain has TRBV28 and TRBJ2-5; 15 bases are shared with TRBD2. The germline V gene has CDR1 MDHEN and CDR2 SYDVKM. The CDR3 totals 16 residues. V lost 5 bases to trimming and J lost 5 bases; unmatched junction nucleotides: 6. The CDR3 DNA reads as TGTGCCAGCAGTCAGGGGACTAGCGGGAGGCGGGAGACCCAGTACTTC. Its translation is CASSQGTSGRRETQYF.

V is TRBV4-3 and J is TRBJ1-3, with D uncertain. From germline, CDR1 is LGHNA and CDR2 YSLEER. The V and J ends lost 0 bases and 4 bases respectively, with 10 bases between them. This CDR3 is built from 15 residues. CDR3 in DNA: TGCGCCAGCAGCCAAGACCGGGGTCCCGGAAACACCATATATTTT. Protein product: CASSQDRGPGNTIYF.

Here the CDR3 DNA reads TGTGCCACCTCCCCGAGGACAACTAACTATGGCTACACCTTC. Translation: CATSPRTTNYGYTF. This chain uses TRBV2 with TRBJ1-2; TRBD1 is a possible D gene (5 bases). Germline values: CDR1 SNHLY, CDR2 FYNNEI. V was shortened by 10 bases and J by 0 bases, with 15 bases between the two germline ends. The CDR3 consists of 14 residues.

V is TRBV6-1 and J is TRBJ1-5; 8 positions agree with TRBD1. CDR1 is MNHNS and CDR2 is SASEGT in the germline V gene. This CDR3 comprises 15 residues. V lost 7 bases and J lost 2; bases outside the gene matches: 7. Here the CDR3 DNA reads TGTGCCAGCACCGACAGGGGATGGGGCAATCAGCCCCAGCATTTT. Its protein is CASTDRGWGNQPQHF.

This chain links TRBV28 with TRBJ1-5, with 8 nucleotides matching TRBD1. The CDR3 contains 15 residues. J lost 6 bases, V lost 3 bases, and 7 bases had no gene match. Germline-derived CDR1 and CDR2 are MDHEN and SYDVKM. The CDR3 nucleotides read TGTGCCAGCAGTTTGTCCAGGGGGCTAGCTCAGCCCCAGCATTTT. Protein: CASSLSRGLAQPQHF.

J is TRBJ2-1 and V is TRBV13; 10 bases fit TRBD1. CDR1 PRHDT and CDR2 FYEKMQ come from the germline V gene (reference sequence). Trimming removed 0 bases from V and 2 bases from J; junction bases left unmatched: 10. There are 19 residues in the CDR3. DNA of the CDR3: TGTGCCAGCAGCTTAGGCCCCGGACAGGGGGAATATACCTACAATGAGCAGTTCTTC. Its translation: CASSLGPGQGEYTYNEQFF.

This chain uses TRBV19 with TRBJ2-7; D may be TRBD2 (6 bases). There are 12 residues in the CDR3. CDR1 and CDR2 from the germline V gene are LNHDA and SQIVND (reference sequence). Deletions cut 6 bases from V and 2 bases from J, with 8 bases between. CDR3: CASREGPYEQYF. The CDR3 region has the DNA TGTGCCAGTAGGGAGGGGCCCTACGAGCAGTACTTC.

The V call is TRBV21-1, the J call TRBJ2-3; no check of the table's D call, TRBD1, against the DNA was made. TRBV21-1 is designated a pseudogene. The CDR3 is 17 amino acids. This chain's CDR3 is CASSKVVQVGYTDTQYF. CDR3 DNA sequence: TGTGCCAGCAGCAAAGTCGTCCAGGTTGGTTACACAGATACGCAGTATTTT.

In regard to this clone: Other DNA sequences in the sample encode the same CDR3. This chain links TRBV29-1 with TRBJ2-1, with D perhaps TRBD1 (6 bases). Trimming left V 0 bases short and J 1 base short, with 13 bases between. The CDR3 contains 16 residues. Germline V gene lookup returns CDR1 SQVTM and CDR2 ANQGSEA. CDR3 sequence: CSVEDPDRSSYNEQFF. CDR3 nucleotides: TGCAGCGTTGAAGACCCCGACAGGAGTTCCTACAATGAGCAGTTCTTC.

The gene calls are TRBV27 and TRBJ1-1, with D uncertain. The germline V gene has CDR1 MNHEY and CDR2 SMNVEV (reference sequence). V was trimmed by 2 bases and J by 1 base, leaving 5 bases between them. CDR3 length: 13 residues. In DNA, the CDR3 is TGTGCCAGCAGTTTAGGGAGGAACACTGAAGCTTTCTTT. It encodes CASSLGRNTEAFF.